This TCR beta chain stems from a study of naive and memory T cell subsets. Both TRBC1 and TRBC2 were covered by a beta constant-region primer of two equimolar oligonucleotides. TCRdb reprocessed the UMI-ligation and nested PCR reads with MiXCR, giving one entry per CDR3 protein. The data contain tens of thousands of distinct CDR3 sequences, less than 15% of them seen just once; the ten biggest clones take up about 0.93%. The germline V gene has CDR1 MNHEY and CDR2 SVGAGI. The CDR3 extends over 16 amino acids. V was clipped by 6 bases and J by 6 bases, with 22 bases between them. Notes on the study in general: Diversity fell and Gini index rose from naive through CM, EM, EMRA.

Note on this clonotype: The antigen remains unidentified.

The chain combines TRBV6-5 with TRBJ2-3; D tentatively reads TRBD1 or TRBD2 (5 bases each). Sequenced material: central memory CD4+ T cells from blood. The clonotype comes from a human donor in good health. This CDR3 reads CASSRTSPSGTDTQYF. The DNA for the CDR3 is TGTGCCAGCAGCCGGACGAGCCCGTCAGGGACGGATACGCAGTATTTT.